This T cell receptor (beta chain) was captured by sequencing in a study of T cells in Graves' hyperthyroidism and ophthalmopathy. Amplified TCR beta CDR3 regions came from RNA transcripts. TCR CDR3 regions were first amplified by RT-PCR with HTBI primers. TCRdb used MiXCR to reprocess the multiplex PCR reads, holding one entry per CDR3 protein. The top ten hold around a sixth of the sample, which has 400,000 to 550,000 distinct CDR3 sequences, over 13% seen once. Trimming removed 4 bases at V and 3 bases at J, with 3 bases between. The CDR3 is made up of 11 amino acids. Germline loops: CDR1 MNHNS, CDR2 SASEGT. This clonotype has a count of ten or more.

This chain joins TRBV6-1 and TRBJ1-2; D not certain. Sequencing used blood. This clonotype originated in a woman aged 18-29 years with Graves' hyperthyroidism. The CDR3 protein is CASSADYGYTF. The DNA for the CDR3 is TGTGCCAGCAGTGCAGACTATGGCTACACCTTC.